Below, one TCR beta chain is given with its context. The target of this receptor is not known. No qualities accompany the bases; no much larger clone lies one base away. This entry comes from a study of cytomegalovirus exposure and HLA in healthy donors (dated by TCRdb to about 2017). For the wider study: In an earlier analysis of roughly 590 of the donors, 250 to 300 Gb of sequence data and 95 million to 130 million unique TCR beta sequences from 150 million to 200 million T cells were reported. An early release covering around 630 HLA-typed donors comprised roughly 300 gigabases of sequencing data and 85 million or so unique TCR sequences. Among the roughly 430 genotyped donors, around 81% belonged to the genetic ancestry cluster associated with self-reported Caucasian donors. The aim of the study was to test whether cataloging public T cell receptors could identify signatures of past pathogen exposure. The study used immunosequencing to profile the T cell repertoires of under 700 subjects and linked those repertoires to cytomegalovirus serostatus. Besides the first cohort of approximately 670 subjects, a separate validation cohort made up of 120 different subjects was used. The study combined high-throughput TCR immunosequencing, statistical association of individual TCRs with disease status, and machine learning to predict cytomegalovirus infection status. A later analysis re-analyzed previously published TCR beta repertoires from 650 to 800 donors and added high-resolution HLA genotyping to study TCR occurrence patterns. Rather than using new phenotypic data, the later analysis identified candidate immune exposures from TCR beta sequences and from how often those sequences occurred across donors. An earlier analysis of some 500 of the donors used high-throughput TCR beta sequencing to judge whether each TCR beta V gene segment behaved as functional or pseudogenic. Alongside the repertoire data, information on donor age, sex, ethnicity and CMV serostatus was compiled. A later genetic analysis used genome-wide SNP genotypes for about three fifths of the roughly 700 donors, treating that subset as a discovery cohort. Every repertoire in the discovery cohort had been generated on one and the same sequencing platform. HLA typing included class I and class II loci at four-digit resolution. The number of donors typed differed by locus, with 629-630 for A, B, C, DRB1 and DQB1, more than 500 for DQA1, 606 for DPA1, and some 440 for DPB1. Roughly 5 DR-DQ haplotypes were treated as single units for association and clustering because of strong linkage in the cohort. On average, roughly 250,000 unique TCR beta nucleotide sequences were sequenced per donor among fewer than 500 genotyped donors of the cohort, with roughly 18% of those sequences being non-productive. What the work shows at the level of the full study, not this receptor alone: The study listed 150 to 200 TCR beta chains as associated with cytomegalovirus. The cohort was sequenced for TCR beta chains only, and without alpha or paired-chain data the features that could be detected were limited. Linkage disequilibrium might explain the correlated functional status among segregating V segments, but an unknown experimental factor could not be ruled out. In a later analysis, several top co-occurrence clusters were reported to appear linked to parvovirus B19, influenza, CMV and Epstein-Barr virus. A further reported finding was that TCR beta sequences accurately predicted the HLA-A and HLA-B alleles for most subjects in the first cohort. In a later analysis, 16,951 TCR beta sequences were associated with specific HLA alleles at a false discovery rate of 0.05. Cytomegalovirus status was reported to be diagnosed by the classifier with high specificity and sensitivity in both the original and validation cohorts. Across donors, most TCR sequences were observed very rarely, whereas some public TCRs were present in many individuals. An association between a missense DCLRE1C variant and V-gene and J-gene trimming of TCR beta chains was found in a later genetic analysis and replicated in an independent cohort. CMV serostatus was the only immune exposure information available for the cohort. It was suggested by the authors that the approach could potentially be generalized to other disease states and immunological phenotypes. A later analysis found that HLA-associated TCR beta chains were more clonally expanded and had lower generation probabilities than equally common non-associated chains. Broadly in line with IMGT annotations, most TCR beta V segments showed up in productive rearrangements about 87% or about 30% of the time in an earlier analysis of about 500 of the donors. Compared with the roughly 700-donor mean, donors in an Asian-associated ancestry cluster had fewer N-insertions in productive TCRs, according to a later genetic analysis. Because counts were too low, roughly 18 rarely observed V segments, including chromosome 9 orphons, were left out of the earlier analysis of roughly 600 of the donors. Because HLA typing was unavailable for some donors at each locus, only the typed subset was used in association tests. The presence/absence analyses assumed that sequencing depth was roughly uniform across donors, and that assumption may not be true. In a later analysis, most CMV-associated TCR beta chains were found to appear HLA-restricted, with HLA associations seemingly driven largely by CMV exposure. When HLA alleles, especially DR and DQ, strongly co-occurred, TCR associations were difficult to assign to individual alleles. The sequencing pipeline was judged likely to have produced a cluster of highly shared sequence variants as a technical artifact. A few of the identified cytomegalovirus-associated TCR beta chains were confirmed in vitro to be specific for cytomegalovirus antigens. According to a later analysis, TCR association rates differed among HLA loci, with DRB1 alleles showing the most associated TCRs and HLA-C alleles showing the fewest. The 87-base-pair reads could not distinguish some IMGT-functional V segments, including TRBV6-2 and TRBV6-3, so those segments were excluded.

CDR1 and CDR2, per the germline V gene, are SGHTA and FQGNSA. The CDR3 goes from the cysteine to the phenylalanine over 16 residues. Only the CDR3 part of the read is kept: 48 bases, read in frame from the first base. The trim is 4 bases for V and 3 bases for J, with a gap of 19 bases between the germline ends. The library was made by the immunoSEQ multiplex PCR assay. For the multiplex PCR, a mixture combining 60 forward primers for TCR Vbeta segments and 13 reverse primers for TCR Jbeta segments was used. The CDR3 region of rearranged TCR beta genes was amplified from genomic DNA with a multiplex PCR assay. On the Illumina HiSeq System, the amplified TCR beta libraries were sequenced as 87-base-pair reads. On the authors' methods: A later analysis tallied 70 million to 100 million unique TCR beta chains across the roughly 610 repertoires, and about 12 million of those chains were shared by two or more donors. Raw reads were error-corrected and collapsed into unique sequences with a nearest-neighbor algorithm that merged closely related sequences to remove PCR and sequencing errors. Alignment of CDR3 sequences to IMGT reference sequences was used to assign V, D and J gene segments. Each retained sequence needed at least a six-nucleotide match to both a V gene segment and a J gene segment. Rearrangements were classified as productive when the CDR3 lacked stop codons and remained in frame with V and J, and all other rearrangements were classified as non-productive. Following IMGT convention, CDR3 was defined as the stretch from the second conserved V-encoded cysteine up to the conserved J-encoded phenylalanine. The earlier analysis of fewer than 750 of the donors excluded sequences that lacked an unambiguous match to a single V gene segment. An earlier analysis of 550 to 650 of the donors classified V segments as functional when productive rearrangements were above 56.7% and as segregating when the standard deviation between donors was above 5%. A statistical classification framework was developed to diagnose cytomegalovirus status using the catalog of TCR beta chain sequences. V and J gene assignment, in a later analysis, came from comparing TCR nucleotide sequences with IMGT/GENE-DB human TR gene sequences. Using the TCRdist pipeline, a later analysis assigned CDR3 sequences along with most-parsimonious VDJ recombination scenarios. In a later analysis, each TCR beta chain was defined by its CDR3 amino acid sequence together with its V-gene family, and reads without a unique V-gene family were excluded. As a way to deal with suspected cross-contamination and a sequencing artifact, a later analysis dropped over 550 nucleotide sequences that were highly shared and had low generation probability. For each public chain, a later analysis derived a clonal expansion index from normalized ranks of inferred template counts within each repertoire. A later analysis computed generation probabilities with a VDJ recombination model fitted to out-of-frame rearrangements, and checked the results against IGoR. In a later analysis, TCR-TCR, TCR-HLA and TCR-CMV co-occurrence was scored with hypergeometric tests, and a repertoire-size bias correction was applied to TCR pairs. False discovery rates were estimated in a later analysis by permuting HLA or CMV assignments 20 times. In a later analysis, co-occurring TCRs were grouped using DBSCAN, with TCRdist sequence similarity added in when clustering inside HLA-allele-positive subsets. Repertoires with fewer than 30,000 or more than 120,000 public chains, plus five repertoires with anomalous nucleotide sharing, were excluded from co-occurrence clustering. The source is immuneACCESS, and TCRdb retained only in-frame sequences with V and J called. Part of the clones is not carried over; for the studies checked, unresolved V genes explain less than half of this, and the remainder is unexplained. V and J calls and clone size come straight from that table; D and trimming were deduced from the DNA. Present in this sample are about 170,000 clones, approximately 81% of which were seen just once. In total, the top ten clones hold about 2% of the sample.

In total, 500 to 700 healthy bone marrow donors made up the cohort. All cohort members were sampled while nominally healthy, although unrecorded immune exposures were likely present. The donor tested CMV seropositive and was one of the 289 seropositive cohort members. A peripheral blood sample was provided by each donor, and peripheral blood mononuclear cells were used for TCR beta sequencing. The Qiagen DNeasy Blood Extraction Kit was used to extract genomic DNA from the blood cell samples. Sequencing was done on a sample of PBMCs. The TCR sequence derives from a man between 18 and 29 years old in good health and CMV-seropositive. The chain joins TRBV7-2 to TRBJ2-7, and perhaps TRBD2 as D gene, on 6 matching bases. CDR3 region: CASSSNRRDLNYEQYF. Read as DNA, the sequence is TGTGCCAGCAGCTCGAACCGGCGGGACCTTAACTACGAGCAGTACTTC.